This section outlines one T cell receptor beta chain sequence together with its context. What it binds is unknown. MiXCR, run by TCRdb on the 5' RACE reads, gives a single entry per CDR3 protein. The sample lists a few hundred thousand distinct CDR3 sequences, around 20% seen once, with roughly 19% in the top ten. These data are taken from a study of T cells after yellow fever vaccination. Study outcomes and limitations: The booster response re-showed most primary clones: roughly 97% CD4, about 89% CD8. Only a small proportion of the clonotypes turned up in both the CD4 and the CD8 compartments, likely arising from convergent recombination.

Specimen: PBMCs, collected before the yellow fever booster vaccination. The receptor was derived from a man aged 18 to 30 who received the YFV17D yellow fever vaccine.

The CDR3 sequence is CASSPLASDSGTRYNEQFF. As DNA, the CDR3 is TGTGCCAGCAGTCCACTTGCGTCCGATAGCGGGACACGGTACAATGAGCAGTTCTTC. The chain joins TRBV12-3 or TRBV12-4 to TRBJ2-1; the match to TRBD2 covers 8 bases. Germline trimming cut 5 bases from V and 4 bases from J; bases unmatched to any gene: 19. CDR3 size: 19 residues.